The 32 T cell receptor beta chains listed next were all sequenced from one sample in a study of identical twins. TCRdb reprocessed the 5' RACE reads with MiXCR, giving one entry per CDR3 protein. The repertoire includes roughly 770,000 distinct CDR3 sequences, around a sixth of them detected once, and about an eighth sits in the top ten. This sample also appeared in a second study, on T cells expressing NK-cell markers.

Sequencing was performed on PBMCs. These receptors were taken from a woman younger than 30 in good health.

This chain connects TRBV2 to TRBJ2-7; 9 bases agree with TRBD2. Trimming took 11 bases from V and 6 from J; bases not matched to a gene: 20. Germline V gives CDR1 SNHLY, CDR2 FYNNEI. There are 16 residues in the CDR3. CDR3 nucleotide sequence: TGTGCCGGTCTGGTCTGGGAGCGGGGGGCCGGCGTCGAGCAGTACTTC. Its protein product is CAGLVWERGAGVEQYF.

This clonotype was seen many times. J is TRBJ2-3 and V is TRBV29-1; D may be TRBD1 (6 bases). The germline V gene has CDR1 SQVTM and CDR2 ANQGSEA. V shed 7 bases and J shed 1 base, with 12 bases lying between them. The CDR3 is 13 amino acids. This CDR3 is CSADEGGTDTQYF. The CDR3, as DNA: TGCAGCGCTGACGAGGGGGGCACAGATACGCAGTATTTT.

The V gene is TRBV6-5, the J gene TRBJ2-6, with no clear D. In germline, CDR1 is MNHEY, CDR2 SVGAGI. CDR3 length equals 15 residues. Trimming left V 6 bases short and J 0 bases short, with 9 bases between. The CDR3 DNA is TGTGCCAGCAGATCCTCGGGCTCTGGGGCCAACGTCCTGACTTTC. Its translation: CASRSSGSGANVLTF.

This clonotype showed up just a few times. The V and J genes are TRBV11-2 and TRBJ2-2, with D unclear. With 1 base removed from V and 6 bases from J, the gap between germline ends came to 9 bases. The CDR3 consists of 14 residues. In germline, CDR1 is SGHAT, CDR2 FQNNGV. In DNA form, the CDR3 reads TGTGCCAGCAGCTTAGTAGGCCGAGCCGGGGAGCTGTTTTTT. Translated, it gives CASSLVGRAGELFF.

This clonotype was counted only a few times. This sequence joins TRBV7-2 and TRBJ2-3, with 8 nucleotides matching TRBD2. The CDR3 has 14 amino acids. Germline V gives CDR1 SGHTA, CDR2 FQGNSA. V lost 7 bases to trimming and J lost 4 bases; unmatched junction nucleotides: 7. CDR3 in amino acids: CASNRGGPPDTQYF. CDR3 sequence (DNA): TGTGCCAGCAACCGCGGGGGGCCCCCAGATACGCAGTATTTT.

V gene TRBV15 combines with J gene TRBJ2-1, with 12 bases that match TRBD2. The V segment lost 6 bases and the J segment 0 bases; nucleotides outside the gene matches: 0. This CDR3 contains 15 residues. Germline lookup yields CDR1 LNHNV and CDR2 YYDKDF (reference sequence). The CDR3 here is CATRLAGGSYNEQFF. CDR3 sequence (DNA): TGTGCCACCAGACTAGCGGGGGGCTCCTACAATGAGCAGTTCTTC.

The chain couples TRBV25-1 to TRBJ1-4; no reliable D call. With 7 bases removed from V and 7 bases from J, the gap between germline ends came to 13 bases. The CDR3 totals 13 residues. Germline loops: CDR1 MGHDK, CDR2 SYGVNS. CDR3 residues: CASTPAVGEKLFF. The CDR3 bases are TGTGCCAGCACCCCTGCGGTGGGTGAAAAACTGTTTTTT. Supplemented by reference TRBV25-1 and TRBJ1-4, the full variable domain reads EADIYQTPRYLVIGTGKKITLECSQTMGHDKMYWYQQDPGMELHLIHYSYGVNSTEKGDLSSESTVSRIRTEHFPLTLESARPSHTSQYLCASTPAVGEKLFFGSGTQLSVL.

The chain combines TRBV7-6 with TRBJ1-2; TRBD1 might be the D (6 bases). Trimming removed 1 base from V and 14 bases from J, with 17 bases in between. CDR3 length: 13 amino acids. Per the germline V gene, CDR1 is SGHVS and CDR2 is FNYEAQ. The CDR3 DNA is TGTGCCAGCAGCTTAGGCAGGGGAAGAGGTATTACCTTC. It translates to CASSLGRGRGITF.

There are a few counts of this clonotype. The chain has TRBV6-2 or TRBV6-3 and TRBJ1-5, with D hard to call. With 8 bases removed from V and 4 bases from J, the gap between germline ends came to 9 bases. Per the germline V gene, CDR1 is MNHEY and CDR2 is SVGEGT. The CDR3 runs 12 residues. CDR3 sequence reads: CASGWLNQPQHF. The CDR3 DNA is TGTGCCAGCGGATGGCTTAATCAGCCCCAGCATTTT.

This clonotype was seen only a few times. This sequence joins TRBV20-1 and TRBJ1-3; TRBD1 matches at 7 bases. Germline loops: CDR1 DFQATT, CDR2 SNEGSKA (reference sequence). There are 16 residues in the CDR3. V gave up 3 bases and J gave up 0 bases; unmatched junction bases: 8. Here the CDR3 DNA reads TGCAGTGCTAGCAAGGGACAGATATTCTCTGGAAACACCATATATTTT. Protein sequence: CSASKGQIFSGNTIYF.

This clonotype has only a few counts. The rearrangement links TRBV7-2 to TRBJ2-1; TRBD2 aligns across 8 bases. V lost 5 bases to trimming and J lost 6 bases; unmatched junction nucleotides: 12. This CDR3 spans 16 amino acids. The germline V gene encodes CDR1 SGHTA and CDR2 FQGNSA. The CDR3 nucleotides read TGTGCCAGCAGCCCGCCTGGGACTAGAGGGTCCAATGAGCAGTTCTTC. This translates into CASSPPGTRGSNEQFF.

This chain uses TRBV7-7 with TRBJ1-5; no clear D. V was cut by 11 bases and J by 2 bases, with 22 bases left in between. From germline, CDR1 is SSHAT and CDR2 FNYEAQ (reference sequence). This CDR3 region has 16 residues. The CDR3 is CAAAAISSPGNQPQHF. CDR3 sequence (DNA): TGTGCCGCAGCCGCCATCTCATCCCCCGGCAATCAGCCCCAGCATTTT.

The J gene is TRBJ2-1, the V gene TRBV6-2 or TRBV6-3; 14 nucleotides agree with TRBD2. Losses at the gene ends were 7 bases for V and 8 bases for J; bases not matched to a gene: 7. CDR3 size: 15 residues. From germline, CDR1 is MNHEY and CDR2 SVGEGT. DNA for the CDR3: TGTGCCAGCACGACTAGCGGGAGGGGATCGGATGAGCAGTTCTTC. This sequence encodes CASTTSGRGSDEQFF.

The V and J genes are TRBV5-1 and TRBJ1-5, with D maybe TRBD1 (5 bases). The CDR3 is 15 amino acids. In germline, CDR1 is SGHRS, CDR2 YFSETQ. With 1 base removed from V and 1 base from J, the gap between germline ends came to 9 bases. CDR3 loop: CASSLWGSSNQPQHF. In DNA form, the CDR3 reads TGCGCCAGCAGCTTGTGGGGCTCAAGCAATCAGCCCCAGCATTTT.

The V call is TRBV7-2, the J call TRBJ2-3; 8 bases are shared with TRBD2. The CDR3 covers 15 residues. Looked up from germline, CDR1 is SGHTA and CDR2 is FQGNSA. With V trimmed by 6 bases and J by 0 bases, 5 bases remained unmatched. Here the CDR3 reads CASSQRLASTDTQYF. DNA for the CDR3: TGTGCCAGCAGTCAACGACTAGCGAGCACAGATACGCAGTATTTT.

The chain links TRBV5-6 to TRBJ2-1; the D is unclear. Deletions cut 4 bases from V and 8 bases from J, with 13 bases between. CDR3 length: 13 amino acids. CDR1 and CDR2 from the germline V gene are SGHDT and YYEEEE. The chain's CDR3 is CASSPSVSHEQFF. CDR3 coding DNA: TGTGCCAGCAGCCCATCGGTCTCCCATGAGCAGTTCTTC.

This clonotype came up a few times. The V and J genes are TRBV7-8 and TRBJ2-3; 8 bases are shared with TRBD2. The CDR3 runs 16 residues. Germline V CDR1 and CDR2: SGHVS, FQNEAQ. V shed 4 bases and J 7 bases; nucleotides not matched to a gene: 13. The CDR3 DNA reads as TGTGCCAGCAGCTCCCTTTTAGCGGGATACGGAAATACGCAGTATTTT. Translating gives CASSSLLAGYGNTQYF.

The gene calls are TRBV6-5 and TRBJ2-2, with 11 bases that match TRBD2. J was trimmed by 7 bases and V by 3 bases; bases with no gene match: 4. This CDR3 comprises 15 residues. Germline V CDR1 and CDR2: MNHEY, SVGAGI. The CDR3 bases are TGTGCCAGCAGTTATAAGACTAGCGGGATCGGGGAGCTGTTTTTT. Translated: CASSYKTSGIGELFF.

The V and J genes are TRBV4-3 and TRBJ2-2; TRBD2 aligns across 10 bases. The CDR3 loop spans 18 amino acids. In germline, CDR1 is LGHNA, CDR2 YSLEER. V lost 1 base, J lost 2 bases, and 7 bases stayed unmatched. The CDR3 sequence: CASSQALAGGPNTGELFF. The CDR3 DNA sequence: TGCGCCAGCAGCCAAGCCTTAGCGGGAGGCCCTAACACCGGGGAGCTGTTTTTT.

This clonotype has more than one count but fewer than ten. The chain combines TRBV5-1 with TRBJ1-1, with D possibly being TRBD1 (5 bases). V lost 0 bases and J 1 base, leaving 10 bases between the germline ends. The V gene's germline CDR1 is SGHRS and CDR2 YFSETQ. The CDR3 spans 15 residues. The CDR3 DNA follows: TGCGCCAGCAGCTTGGCCGAAGGGGAGAACACTGAAGCTTTCTTT. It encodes CASSLAEGENTEAFF.

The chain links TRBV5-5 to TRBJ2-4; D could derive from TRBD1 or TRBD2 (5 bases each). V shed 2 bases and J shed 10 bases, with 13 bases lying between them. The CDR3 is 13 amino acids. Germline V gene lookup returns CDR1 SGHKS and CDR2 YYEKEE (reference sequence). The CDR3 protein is CASSFGEGSIQYF. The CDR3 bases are TGTGCCAGCAGCTTCGGCGAGGGGTCAATTCAGTACTTC.

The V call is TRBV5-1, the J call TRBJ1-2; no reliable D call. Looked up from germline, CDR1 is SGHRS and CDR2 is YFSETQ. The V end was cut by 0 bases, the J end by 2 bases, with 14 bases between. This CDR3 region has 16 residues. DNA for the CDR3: TGCGCCAGCAGCTTGGCGGGGAAAACGGGGAACTATGGCTACACCTTC. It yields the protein CASSLAGKTGNYGYTF. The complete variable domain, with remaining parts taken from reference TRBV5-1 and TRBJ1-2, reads KAGVTQTPRYLIKTRGQQVTLSCSPISGHRSVSWYQQTPGQGLQFLFEYFSETQRNKGNFPGRFSGRQFSNSRSEMNVSTLELGDSALYLCASSLAGKTGNYGYTFGSGTRLTVV.

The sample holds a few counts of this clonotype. The CDR3 DNA sequence: TGCGCCAGCAGCTTGGACGGGAGTAACTATGGCTACACCTTC. Its protein product is CASSLDGSNYGYTF. The chain carries TRBV5-1 and TRBJ1-2, with unresolved D. Germline V gives CDR1 SGHRS, CDR2 YFSETQ. The CDR3 length is 14 residues. V was cut by 0 bases and J by 1 base, with 7 bases left in between.

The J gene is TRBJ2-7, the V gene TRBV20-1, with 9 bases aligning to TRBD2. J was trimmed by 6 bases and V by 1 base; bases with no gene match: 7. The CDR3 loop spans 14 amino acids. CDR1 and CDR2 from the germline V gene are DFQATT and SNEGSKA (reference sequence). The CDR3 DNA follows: TGCAGTGCTAGAGTCCCCAGCGGGGGGTTCGAGCAGTACTTC. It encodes CSARVPSGGFEQYF.

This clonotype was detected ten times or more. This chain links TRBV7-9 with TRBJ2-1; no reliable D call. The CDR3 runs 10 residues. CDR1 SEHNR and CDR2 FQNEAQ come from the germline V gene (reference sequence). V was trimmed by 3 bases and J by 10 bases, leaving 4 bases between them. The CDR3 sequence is CASSFQEQFF. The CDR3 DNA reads TGTGCCAGCAGCTTCCAGGAGCAGTTCTTC.

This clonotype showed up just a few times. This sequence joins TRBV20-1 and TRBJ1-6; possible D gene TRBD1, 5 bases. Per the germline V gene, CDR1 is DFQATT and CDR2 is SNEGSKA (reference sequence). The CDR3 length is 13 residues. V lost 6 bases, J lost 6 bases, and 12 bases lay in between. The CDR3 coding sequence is TGCAGTGCAAAAGACAGCTCTAATTCACCCCTCCACTTT. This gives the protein CSAKDSSNSPLHF.

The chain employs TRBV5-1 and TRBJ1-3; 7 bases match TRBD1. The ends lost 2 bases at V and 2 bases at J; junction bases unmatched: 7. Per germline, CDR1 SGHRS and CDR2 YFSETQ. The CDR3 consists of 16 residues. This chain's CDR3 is CASSFDRELPGNTIYF. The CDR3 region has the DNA TGCGCCAGCAGCTTCGACAGGGAGCTCCCTGGAAACACCATATATTTT. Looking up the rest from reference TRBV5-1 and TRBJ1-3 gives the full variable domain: KAGVTQTPRYLIKTRGQQVTLSCSPISGHRSVSWYQQTPGQGLQFLFEYFSETQRNKGNFPGRFSGRQFSNSRSEMNVSTLELGDSALYLCASSFDRELPGNTIYFGEGSWLTVV.

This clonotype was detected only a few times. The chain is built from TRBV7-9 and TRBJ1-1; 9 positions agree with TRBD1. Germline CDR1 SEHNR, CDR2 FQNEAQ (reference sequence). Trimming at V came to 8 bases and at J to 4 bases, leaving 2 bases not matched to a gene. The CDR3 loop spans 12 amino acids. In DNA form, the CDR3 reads TGTGCCAGCGGGACAGGGATCACTGAAGCTTTCTTT. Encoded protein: CASGTGITEAFF. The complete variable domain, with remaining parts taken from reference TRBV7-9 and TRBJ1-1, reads DTGVSQNPRHKITKRGQNVTFRCDPISEHNRLYWYRQTLGQGPEFLTYFQNEAQLEKSRLLSDRFSAERPKGSFSTLEIQRTEQGDSAMYLCASGTGITEAFFGQGTRLTVV.

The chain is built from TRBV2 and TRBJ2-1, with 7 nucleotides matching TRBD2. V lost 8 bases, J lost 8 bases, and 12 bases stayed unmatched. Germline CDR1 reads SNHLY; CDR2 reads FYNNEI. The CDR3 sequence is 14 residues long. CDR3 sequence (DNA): TGTGCCAGCTCTGGGGGTATTGGGGGGGATGAGCAGTTCTTC. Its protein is CASSGGIGGDEQFF. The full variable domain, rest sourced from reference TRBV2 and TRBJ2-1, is EPEVTQTPSHQVTQMGQEVILRCVPISNHLYFYWYRQILGQKVEFLVSFYNNEISEKSEIFDDQFSVERPDGSNFTLKIRSTKLEDSAMYFCASSGGIGGDEQFFGPGTRLTVL.

The CDR3 nucleotides are TGCAGCGTTGGTGACAGGGGGCAAGAGACCCAGTACTTC. Translated, it gives CSVGDRGQETQYF. The chain has TRBV29-1 and TRBJ2-5, with 9 bases lining up with TRBD1. In germline, CDR1 is SQVTM, CDR2 ANQGSEA. Trimming cost V 4 bases and J 2 bases; bases outside gene matches: 2. This CDR3 has 13 amino acids.

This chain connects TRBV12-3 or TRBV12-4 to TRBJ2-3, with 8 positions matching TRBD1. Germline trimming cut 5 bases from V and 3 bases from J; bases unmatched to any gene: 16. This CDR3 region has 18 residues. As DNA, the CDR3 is TGTGCCAGCAGTCTAAGGACTTCCTTGGACAGGGCAACAGATACGCAGTATTTT. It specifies CASSLRTSLDRATDTQYF.

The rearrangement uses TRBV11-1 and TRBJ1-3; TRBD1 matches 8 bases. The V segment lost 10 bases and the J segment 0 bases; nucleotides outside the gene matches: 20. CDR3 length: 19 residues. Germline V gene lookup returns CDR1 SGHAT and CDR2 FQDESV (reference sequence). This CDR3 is CATFAPRTGRVTSGNTIYF. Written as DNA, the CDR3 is TGTGCCACCTTCGCCCCCCGGACAGGGAGGGTTACCTCTGGAAACACCATATATTTT.